Listed below are T cell receptor beta chains from one sample, sequenced in a study of cytomegalovirus exposure and HLA in healthy donors. The repertoire was sequenced with immunoSEQ multiplex PCR; TCRdb's copy has only in-frame clones and lacks some. This table holds under 200,000 clones, 68% found once. Source material: PBMCs. The receptor source for this set is a man aged 45-60 years in good health and CMV-seronegative. CDR3s include the opening cysteine and the closing phenylalanine or tryptophan. D genes are given only for firm matches. The size entry is marked missing in some rows and otherwise reads once, few, many or a size class.

v_call	j_call	d_call	cdr3_length	clone_size	cdr3_nt	cdr3_aa
TRBV4-3	TRBJ2-7	TRBD2	17	-	TGCGCCAGCAGCCAATCCGCCACCGGACTAGCGGGGGGGGAGCAGTACTTC	CASSQSATGLAGGEQYF
TRBV19	TRBJ2-5	-	13	-	TGTGCCAGTAAGAACCTACCCACAGAGACCCAGTACTTC	CASKNLPTETQYF
TRBV18	TRBJ1-2	-	13	-	TGTGCCAGCTCACCAGAGGCAGACTATGGCTACACCTTC	CASSPEADYGYTF
TRBV5-1	TRBJ1-6	-	15	-	TGCGCCAGCAGCTTACAGGTGAAAGATAATTCACCCCTCCACTTT	CASSLQVKDNSPLHF
TRBV7-2	TRBJ1-6	TRBD1	14	few	TGTGCCAGCAGCTTACGGACAGGGAATTCACCCCTCCACTTT	CASSLRTGNSPLHF
TRBV11-3	TRBJ1-5	TRBD1	14	-	TGTGCCAGCAGCAGGACAGGGTCCCATCAGCCCCAGCATTTT	CASSRTGSHQPQHF
TRBV6-1	TRBJ2-1	TRBD2	15	-	TGTGCCAGCAGTGGGAGCGGGACTAGCGTCAATGAGCAGTTCTTC	CASSGSGTSVNEQFF
TRBV5-1	TRBJ2-1	-	14	-	TGCGCCAGCAGTAGGTCAGGGGAGAGAAATGAGCAGTTCTTC	CASSRSGERNEQFF
TRBV4-3	TRBJ1-1	-	15	-	TGCGCCAGCAGCCAAGAGGGTGGCCGGGGGACTGAAGCTTTCTTT	CASSQEGGRGTEAFF
TRBV15	TRBJ2-5	-	15	-	TGTGCCACCAGCAGAGATCCCCGGTACCAAGAGACCCAGTACTTC	CATSRDPRYQETQYF
TRBV14	TRBJ1-2	TRBD1	15	-	TGTGCCAGCAGCCCACGACAGGGGACAGGCTATGGCTACACCTTC	CASSPRQGTGYGYTF
TRBV4-1	TRBJ1-4	-	14	-	TGCGCCAGCAGCCCCGGGGTCGTGAATGAAAAACTGTTTTTT	CASSPGVVNEKLFF
TRBV7-2	TRBJ2-2	TRBD2	18	-	TGTGCCAGCAGCCCAGGGGGACTAGCTCTTACTCTCACCGGGGAGCTGTTTTTT	CASSPGGLALTLTGELFF
TRBV15	TRBJ1-2	TRBD1	14	-	TGTGCCACCAGCTTACCGGGACAGGGGTATGGCTACACCTTC	CATSLPGQGYGYTF
TRBV2	TRBJ1-2	-	15	few	TGTGCCAGTAGGGGAGGGGATCGGGCTAACTATGGCTACACCTTC	CASRGGDRANYGYTF
TRBV7-9	TRBJ1-5	-	14	-	TGTGCCAGCAGCTCTTTCTCTAGCAATCAGCCCCAGCATTTT	CASSSFSSNQPQHF
TRBV13	TRBJ2-3	-	17	few	TGTGCCAGCAGCCTGAGATCCCTAACAGGGAGGGCAGATACGCAGTATTTT	CASSLRSLTGRADTQYF
TRBV27	TRBJ1-3	-	15	-	TGTGCCAGCAGTTTATCGAGGGCAGGGGTGGACACCATATATTTT	CASSLSRAGVDTIYF
TRBV7-9	TRBJ1-2	TRBD1	15	-	TGTGCCAGCAGCTCCTCGGGACAGGTTGTGGACGGCTACACCTTC	CASSSSGQVVDGYTF
TRBV10-3	TRBJ1-2	-	15	-	TGTGCCATCAGTGACCGAGGGGGGAGGGACTATGGCTACACCTTC	CAISDRGGRDYGYTF
TRBV6-6	TRBJ2-1	-	12	few	TGTGCCAGCAGTAACCTAGAAAATGAGCAGTTCTTC	CASSNLENEQFF
TRBV7-3	TRBJ1-6	-	15	few	TGTGCCAGCAGCTCCGGGACACCAAATAATTCACCCCTCCACTTT	CASSSGTPNNSPLHF
TRBV28	TRBJ1-6	-	14	-	TGTGCCAGCAGGCCCTCAGGGGCGGCGTCACCCCTCCACTTT	CASRPSGAASPLHF
TRBV7-9	TRBJ2-1	-	11	-	TGTGCCAGCAGGATCAGCGATGAGCAGTTCTTC	CASRISDEQFF
TRBV5-1	TRBJ1-1	-	14	-	TGCGCCAGCAGCGGGGGACACCCGAACACTGAAGCTTTCTTT	CASSGGHPNTEAFF
TRBV2	TRBJ1-2	-	14	once	TGTGCCACCCGGCCCCGGGGACTCGCCTATGGCTACACCTTC	CATRPRGLAYGYTF
TRBV18	TRBJ2-7	TRBD1	17	-	TGTGCCAGCTCCCCGTTGGGTCAGGGGGCATTGCAAATACAGCAGTACTTC	CASSPLGQGALQIQQYF
TRBV25-1	TRBJ2-7	TRBD1	11	-	TGTGCCAGCGTCCGACAGGGGCAGCAGTACTTC	CASVRQGQQYF
TRBV11-2	TRBJ1-1	TRBD1	15	once	TGTGCCAGCAGCCCAAACCGGGACAGGTACACTGAAGCTTTCTTT	CASSPNRDRYTEAFF
TRBV7-8	TRBJ1-5	-	16	-	TGTGCCAGCAGCACCGACACCACAACACGCAATCAGCCCCAGCATTTT	CASSTDTTTRNQPQHF
TRBV11-2	TRBJ1-1	-	15	-	TGTGCCAGCAGCCCAAGCGTAGGGGGGGACACTGAAGCTTTCTTT	CASSPSVGGDTEAFF